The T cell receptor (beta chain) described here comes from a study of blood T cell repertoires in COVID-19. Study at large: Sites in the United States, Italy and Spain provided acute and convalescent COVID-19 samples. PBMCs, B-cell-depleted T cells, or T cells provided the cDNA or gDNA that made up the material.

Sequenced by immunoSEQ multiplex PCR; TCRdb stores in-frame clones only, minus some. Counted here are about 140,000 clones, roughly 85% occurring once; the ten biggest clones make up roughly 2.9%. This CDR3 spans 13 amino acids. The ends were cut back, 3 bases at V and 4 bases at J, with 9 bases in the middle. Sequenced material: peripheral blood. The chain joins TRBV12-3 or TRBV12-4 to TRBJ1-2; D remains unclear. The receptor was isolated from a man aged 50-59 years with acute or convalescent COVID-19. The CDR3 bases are TGTGCCAGCAGTTTGGCCGGGAGCTATGGCTACACCTTC. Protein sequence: CASSLAGSYGYTF.